Presented here are 3 T cell receptor beta chains from one specimen sequenced in a study of early T cells in non-severe SARS-CoV-2 infection (TCRdb year 2021). Preparation of the library involved 5' RACE. Sequencing relied on a NextSeq 500. TCRdb applied fastp at Q25 and MiXCR to the public reads, then kept only in-frame beta chains. All rows with the same CDR3 protein become a single entry with the most common DNA and genes. The sample table lists around 76,000 distinct CDR3 sequences, about 14% of them with a count of one. Of the sample, roughly 3.7% is held by the ten largest clones. The sample here was whole blood, taken at baseline. Receptors originate from an adult who was a healthcare worker with PCR-confirmed SARS-CoV-2 infection or an uninfected control (not recorded which).

This chain uses TRBV4-1 with TRBJ2-7; the match to TRBD2 covers 9 bases. V lost 4 bases, J lost 7 bases, and 14 bases stayed unmatched. CDR3 length equals 16 residues. Germline V gene lookup returns CDR1 MGHRA and CDR2 YSYEKL. CDR3 DNA sequence: TGCGCCAGCAGCCCAAGACCGGGACTAGCCTTAAGTGAGCAGTACTTC. Translating gives CASSPRPGLALSEQYF.

The chain carries TRBV7-9 and TRBJ2-1; 12 positions match TRBD2. CDR1 is SEHNR and CDR2 is FQNEAQ in the germline V gene (reference sequence). The CDR3 runs 17 residues. The junction had 9 bases not matched to a gene; V was cut back by 4 bases and J by 5 bases. The CDR3 here is CASSSHETSGRHNEQFF. DNA for the CDR3: TGTGCCAGCAGCTCCCACGAGACTAGCGGGAGACACAATGAGCAGTTCTTC.

This clonotype was counted only a few times. The genes are TRBV7-6 and TRBJ2-7; D perhaps matches TRBD2 (6 bases). The germline CDR1 and CDR2 sequences are SGHVS and FNYEAQ. The CDR3 has 14 residues. The V gene lost 5 bases and the J gene lost 3 bases, with 14 bases spanning the gap. CDR3 loop: CASSPGTSIYEQYF. The CDR3 DNA reads TGTGCCAGCAGCCCCGGGACTTCAATCTACGAGCAGTACTTC.